The rows below give T cell receptor beta chains drawn from one sample of a study of cytomegalovirus exposure and HLA in healthy donors. TCRdb keeps only in-frame clones here, not all; method: immunoSEQ multiplex PCR. The sample consists of 150,000 to 200,000 clones, roughly 82% of them appearing once. The sequencing sample was made of PBMCs. Receptors originate from a woman in her twenties or thirties in good health and CMV-seronegative. CDR3s include the opening cysteine and the closing phenylalanine or tryptophan. Each record gives: J gene, D gene, clone size, V gene, CDR3 DNA, CDR3 protein. The D gene is left open where the match is weak. For some rows the clone size is stated as once, few or many, or as a class when expanded; others skip it.

>TRBJ1-2|.|once|TRBV27
TGTGCCAGCAGTTCCCGACAGGACCCAGCTAACTATGGCTACACCTTC
CASSSRQDPANYGYTF
>TRBJ2-1|.|few|TRBV7-2
TGTGCCAGCAGCCTCAGACAGGCCCTCTACAATGAGCAGTTCTTC
CASSLRQALYNEQFF
>TRBJ1-6|TRBD1|.|TRBV11-2
TGTGCCAGCAGCTTAGGAACAGGGGGGATTAGGGTCGGATCACCCCTCCACTTT
CASSLGTGGIRVGSPLHF
>TRBJ2-5|.|.|TRBV19
TGTGCCAGTAGTATTGAACTCCGAGAGACCCAGTACTTC
CASSIELRETQYF
>TRBJ2-3|TRBD1|.|TRBV11-3
TGTGCCAGCAGCTGGACAGGGAGGCCAGATACGCAGTATTTT
CASSWTGRPDTQYF
>TRBJ2-1|TRBD1|.|TRBV5-4
TGTGCCAGCACCGTGGGGACAGGGACGTTTGGTGAGCAGTTCTTC
CASTVGTGTFGEQFF
>TRBJ1-5|TRBD1|.|TRBV11-3
TGTGCCAGCAGCTTCCGGGACAGAAATCAGCCCCAGCATTTT
CASSFRDRNQPQHF
>TRBJ2-1|TRBD1|.|TRBV5-1
TGCGCCAGCAGCCGCTTACAGGGGTCCAATGAGCAGTTCTTC
CASSRLQGSNEQFF
>TRBJ2-5|.|.|TRBV4-1
TGCGCCAGCAGCCAACCCAGGCAGGGTTTACAAGAGACCCAGTACTTC
CASSQPRQGLQETQYF
>TRBJ1-2|.|.|TRBV4-1
TGCGCCAGCAGCCAGGCTTCCAGGGGAGTCGGCTATGGCTACACCTTC
CASSQASRGVGYGYTF
>TRBJ2-6|.|.|TRBV5-4
TGTGCCAGCAGCTTTGGAAGGAGCTCTGGGGCCAACGTCCTGACTTTC
CASSFGRSSGANVLTF
>TRBJ2-3|TRBD2|.|TRBV5-6
TGTGCCAGCAGCCGTCTGGGAACTAGCGGGAGCGCAGATACGCAGTATTTT
CASSRLGTSGSADTQYF
>TRBJ2-7|TRBD2|.|TRBV19
TGTGCCAGTAGTATGAAAAGCGGGAGGGCCTACGAGCAGTACTTC
CASSMKSGRAYEQYF
>TRBJ2-2|TRBD2|.|TRBV29-1
TGCAGCGTTGATCCCTCCGGCGGGAGGGCCGGGGAGCTGTTTTTT
CSVDPSGGRAGELFF
>TRBJ1-1|.|few|TRBV15
TGTGCCACCAGCAGAGAGAGAGGGAGAACAGGGCGGAACACTGAAGCTTTCTTT
CATSRERGRTGRNTEAFF
>TRBJ2-7|.|.|TRBV6-5
TGTGCCAGCAGTTACCCCCGGACAGCAGCCTCCTACGAGCAGTACTTC
CASSYPRTAASYEQYF
>TRBJ1-2|TRBD1|.|TRBV6-5
TGTGCCAGCAGTTACCATGTCAGGGGGCTTCCTTATGGCTACACCTTC
CASSYHVRGLPYGYTF
>TRBJ2-1|.|.|TRBV7-2
TGTGCCAGCAGCCTCGCTACGTACAATGAGCAGTTCTTC
CASSLATYNEQFF
>TRBJ1-1|TRBD1|.|TRBV28
TGTGCCAGCAGTCTACCCGGGACAGGGGGATTTGAAGCTTTCTTT
CASSLPGTGGFEAFF
>TRBJ1-1|.|.|TRBV7-2
TGTGCCAGCAGCTCGCGGCCCCGACGGACTGAAGCTTTCTTT
CASSSRPRRTEAFF
>TRBJ1-1|.|few|TRBV7-9
TGTGCCAGCAGCAAAGACCGACAGATCAACACTGAAGCTTTCTTT
CASSKDRQINTEAFF
>TRBJ2-1|TRBD2|.|TRBV30
TGTGCCTGGAGTCGACCGCGTCGAGTAGCGGGAGTGAAGGATGAGCAGTTCTTC
CAWSRPRRVAGVKDEQFF
>TRBJ2-7|TRBD2|.|TRBV6-1
TGTGCCAGCAGTGCCCCAAGGGAGGGCCTTAATTGGCCGGGCTACGAGCAGTACTTC
CASSAPREGLNWPGYEQYF
>TRBJ1-5|.|.|TRBV28
TGTGCCAGCAGTTTAACCTTGGCAGTCAGAGCTGAGGGCAATCAGCCCCAGCATTTT
CASSLTLAVRAEGNQPQHF
>TRBJ2-5|.|.|TRBV5-1
TGCGCCAGCAGCTTGACAGGTACCCAAGAGACCCAGTACTTC
CASSLTGTQETQYF
>TRBJ1-1|.|few|TRBV7-9
TGTGCCAGCAGCTTAGGTCTTCGGGAGGTTGGGGAAGCTTTCTTT
CASSLGLREVGEAFF
>TRBJ2-5|.|.|TRBV7-6
TGTGCCAGCAGCTTAACGATCGGGGAGACCCAGTACTTC
CASSLTIGETQYF
>TRBJ2-2|.|.|TRBV11-2
TGTGCCAGCAGCGGAGCGGAAGTAGGGGAGCTGTTTTTT
CASSGAEVGELFF
>TRBJ1-4|.|.|TRBV21-1
TGTGCCAGCAGCAAACTGGGACAGGGAGGATTTGTTATGGGGTCTGCAACTAATGAAAAACTGTTTTTT
CASSKLGQGGFVMGSATNEKLFF
>TRBJ1-1|TRBD1|.|TRBV7-9
TGTGCCTCGAGCAGGGGGGAGGAAGCTTTCTTT
CASSRGEEAFF
>TRBJ1-5|.|.|TRBV7-7
TGTGCTAGCAGCTGCGGCGGATATAGCAATCAGCCCCAGCATTTT
CASSCGGYSNQPQHF
>TRBJ1-1|TRBD1|.|TRBV6-5
TGTGCCAGCAGCCTACAGGGGTTAGGGAACACTGAAGCTTTCTTT
CASSLQGLGNTEAFF
>TRBJ2-5|.|.|TRBV30
TGTGCCTGGAGTGCCGGGGAACCCCAGTACTTC
CAWSAGEPQYF
>TRBJ1-4|TRBD1|few|TRBV28
TGTGCCCTCCGGGACAGCAATAATGAAAAACTGTTTTTT
CALRDSNNEKLFF
>TRBJ1-4|.|few|TRBV7-3
TGTGCCAGCAGCCCAAGGGGGGGGGCTAATGAAAAACTGTTTTTT
CASSPRGGANEKLFF
>TRBJ2-1|TRBD1|.|TRBV10-3
TGTGCCATTAAAGAGGGACAGGGCCACAATGAGCAGTTCTTC
CAIKEGQGHNEQFF
>TRBJ2-7|.|few|TRBV7-2
TGTGCCAGCAGCTTAGAGCGGGACACCTACGAGCAGTACTTC
CASSLERDTYEQYF
>TRBJ1-4|TRBD1|.|TRBV5-3
TGTGCCAGAAGCTTGCCCAGAGACAGGGAGGAGAATGAAAAACTGTTTTTT
CARSLPRDREENEKLFF
>TRBJ2-7|.|.|TRBV5-4
TGTGCCAGCAGCTCCCAGGGTGCTGGCTACGAGCAGTACTTC
CASSSQGAGYEQYF
>TRBJ2-7|TRBD2|.|TRBV7-7
TGTGCTAGCAGCTTAGTGGGCGGGGGGGAGCAGTACTTC
CASSLVGGGEQYF
>TRBJ1-2|TRBD1|.|TRBV7-3
TGTGCCAGCAGCTCACAGGGGCGGGGTGGCTACACCTTC
CASSSQGRGGYTF
>TRBJ1-2|.|.|TRBV27
TGTGCCAGCAGTTTATATGGGGCTGGCCCCTTCTATGGCTACACCTTC
CASSLYGAGPFYGYTF
>TRBJ2-5|TRBD1|.|TRBV25-1
TGTGCCAGCAGTGAATGGGTGGGACAGGGGGCCCGAGAGACCCAGTACTTC
CASSEWVGQGARETQYF
>TRBJ1-1|.|.|TRBV27
TGTGCCAGCAGTTTATACGACAGCATGAACACTGAAGCTTTCTTT
CASSLYDSMNTEAFF
>TRBJ1-4|TRBD1|.|TRBV5-1
TGCGCCAGCGGAGAGGCAGGGGGTGACACTAATGAAAAACTGTTTTTT
CASGEAGGDTNEKLFF
>TRBJ1-1|.|.|TRBV7-9
TGTGCCAGCAGTTACGGGACTGAAGCTTTCTTT
CASSYGTEAFF
>TRBJ2-7|TRBD1|few|TRBV4-2
TGTGCCAGCAGCCAAATGGGACAGGGCACCTACGAGCAGTACTTC
CASSQMGQGTYEQYF
>TRBJ2-7|.|.|TRBV19
TGTGCCAGTAGTCCCGGGACATTTTCCCCCGAGCAGTACTTC
CASSPGTFSPEQYF
>TRBJ2-3|.|few|TRBV4-3
TGCGCCAGCAGCCAAGATAGATTCACAGATACGCAGTATTTT
CASSQDRFTDTQYF